The present TCR beta chain was sequenced within a study of early T cells in non-severe SARS-CoV-2 infection. TCRdb reprocessed the 5' RACE reads with MiXCR, giving one entry per CDR3 protein. The sample lists about 110,000 distinct CDR3 sequences, 9% to 14% seen once, with approximately 3.1% in the top ten. The CDR3 runs to 15 residues. In germline, CDR1 is LGHDT, CDR2 YNNKEL (reference sequence). The germline V and J ends were trimmed by 1 base and 1 base, with 9 bases remaining between them. This clonotype was found a few times. This clonotype originated in an adult who was a healthcare worker with PCR-confirmed SARS-CoV-2 infection or an uninfected control (not recorded which). Sequenced material: whole blood. V is TRBV3-1 and J is TRBJ2-3, with a possible D match to TRBD2 (5 bases). The CDR3 loop is CASSQGGPRTDTQYF. The DNA for the CDR3 is TGTGCCAGCAGCCAAGGAGGGCCTCGCACAGATACGCAGTATTTT.